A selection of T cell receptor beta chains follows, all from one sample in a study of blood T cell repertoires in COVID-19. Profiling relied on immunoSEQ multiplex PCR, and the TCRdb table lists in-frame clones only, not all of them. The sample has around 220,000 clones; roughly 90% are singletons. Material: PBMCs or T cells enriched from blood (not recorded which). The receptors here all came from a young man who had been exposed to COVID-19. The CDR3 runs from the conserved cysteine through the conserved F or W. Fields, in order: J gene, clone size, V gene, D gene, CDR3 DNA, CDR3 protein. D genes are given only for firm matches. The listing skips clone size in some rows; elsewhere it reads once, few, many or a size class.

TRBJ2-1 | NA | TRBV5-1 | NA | TGCGCCAGCAGCTTGGGGAGCTCCTACAATGAGCAGTTCTTC | CASSLGSSYNEQFF
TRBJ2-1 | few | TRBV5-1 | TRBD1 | TGCGCCAGCAGCTTGGAGGGGGCTAACAATGAGCAGTTCTTC | CASSLEGANNEQFF
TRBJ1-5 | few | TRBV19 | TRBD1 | TGTGCCAGTAGGGCCTTGACAGGGAAGGCCCAGCATTTT | CASRALTGKAQHF
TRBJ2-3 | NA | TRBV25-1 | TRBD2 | TGTGCCAGGGAAGGTACTAGCGGGGGCACCTGCACAGATACGCAGTATTTT | CAREGTSGGTCTDTQYF
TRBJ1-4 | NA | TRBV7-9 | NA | TGTGCCAGCAGCTTAGCGCTTGAGGAAAAACTGTTTTTT | CASSLALEEKLFF
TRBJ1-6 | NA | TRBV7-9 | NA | TGTGCCAGCAGCCGGGGGGGTCCCCTCCACTTT | CASSRGGPLHF
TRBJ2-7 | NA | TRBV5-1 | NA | TGCGCCAGCAGCTCCCTGGTAGGGGCCGAGCAGTACTTC | CASSSLVGAEQYF
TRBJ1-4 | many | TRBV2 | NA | TGTGCCAGCAGTGCCGTTTGGGGGGCTAATGAAAAACTGTTTTTT | CASSAVWGANEKLFF
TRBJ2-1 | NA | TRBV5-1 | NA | TGCGCCAGCAGCTTGGCCGTGACGAGGGAGCCCCTCGGTGAGCAGTTCTTC | CASSLAVTREPLGEQFF
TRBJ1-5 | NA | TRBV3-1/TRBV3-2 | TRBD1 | TGTGCCAGCAGCCAGACTCCGGGGACAGCCAATCAGCCCCAGCATTTT | CASSQTPGTANQPQHF
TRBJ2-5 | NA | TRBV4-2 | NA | TGTGCCAGCAGCAAAGGGACTGAAGAGACCCAGTACTTC | CASSKGTEETQYF
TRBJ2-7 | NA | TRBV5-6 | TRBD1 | TGTGCCAGCAGCTCCCACTACAGGGGTCGATACGAGCAGTACTTC | CASSSHYRGRYEQYF
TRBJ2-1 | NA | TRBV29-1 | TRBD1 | TGCAGCTACAGACGGTCGGGACAGGGTTCCGATGAGCAGTTCTTC | CSYRRSGQGSDEQFF
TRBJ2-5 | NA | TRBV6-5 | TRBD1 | TGTGCCAGCAGTTACTCGGGACAGGGGACCCAGTACTTC | CASSYSGQGTQYF
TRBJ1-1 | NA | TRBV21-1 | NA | TGTGCCAGCAGCAAGGGACAGATGAACACTGAAGCTTTCTTT | CASSKGQMNTEAFF
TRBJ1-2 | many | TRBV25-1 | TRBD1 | TGTGCCAGCAGCGACAGGGATCGCTACACCTTC | CASSDRDRYTF
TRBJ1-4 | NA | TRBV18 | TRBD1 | TGTGCCAGCTCACCTGGGACAGGTCGTAATGAAAAACTGTTTTTT | CASSPGTGRNEKLFF
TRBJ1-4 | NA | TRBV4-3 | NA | TGCGCCAGCAGCCAAGGGCCAGTTACTAATGAAAAACTGTTTTTT | CASSQGPVTNEKLFF
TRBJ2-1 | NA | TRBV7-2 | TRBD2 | TGTGCCAGCAGCTTACGATTAGGTCGGACTAGCGCCAATGAGCAGTTCTTC | CASSLRLGRTSANEQFF
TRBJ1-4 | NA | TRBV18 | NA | TGTGCCAGCTCTCCAAGGACAGAAGAAAAACTGTTTTTT | CASSPRTEEKLFF
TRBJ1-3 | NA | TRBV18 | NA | TGTGCCAGCTCACCAAGGACTCAGGTGGATGGAAACACCATATATTTT | CASSPRTQVDGNTIYF
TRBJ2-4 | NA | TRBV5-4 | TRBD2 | TGTGCCAGCAGCTTGGGCAGAGGACTAGCGGGGACCCAGTCGAACATTCAGTACTTC | CASSLGRGLAGTQSNIQYF
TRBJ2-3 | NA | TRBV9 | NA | TGTGCCAGCAGTAAGGGGGGGGCCCGGACAGATACGCAGTATTTT | CASSKGGARTDTQYF
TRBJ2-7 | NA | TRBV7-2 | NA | TGTGCCAGCAGCTTTGACAGCCTTTCCTCCTACGAGCAGTACTTC | CASSFDSLSSYEQYF
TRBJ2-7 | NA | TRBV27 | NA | TGTGCCAGCAGTTTTGGACACTCCTACGAGCAGTACTTC | CASSFGHSYEQYF
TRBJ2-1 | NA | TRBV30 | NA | TGTGCCTACCAAGGGGGTTCTCGGTACAATGAGCAGTTCTTC | CAYQGGSRYNEQFF
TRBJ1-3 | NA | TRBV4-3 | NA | TGCGCCAGCAGCCAAAGGAGCCAAGACACCATATATTTT | CASSQRSQDTIYF
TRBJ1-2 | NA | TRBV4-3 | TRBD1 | TGCGCCAGCAGCCAACTGACAGGGGGATATGGCTACACCTTC | CASSQLTGGYGYTF
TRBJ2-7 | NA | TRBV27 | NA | TGTGCCAGCAGCCAGGGGCACTCCTACGAGCAGTACTTC | CASSQGHSYEQYF
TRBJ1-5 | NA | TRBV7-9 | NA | TGTGCCAGCAGTCCAACCCCCGGAGGGCAGCCCCAGCATTTT | CASSPTPGGQPQHF
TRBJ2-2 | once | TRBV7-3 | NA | TGTGCCAGCAGCCCGAAGACTGGTCCGGGCACCGGGGAGCTGTTTTTT | CASSPKTGPGTGELFF
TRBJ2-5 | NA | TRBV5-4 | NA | TGTGCCAGCAGCTCACAGGGAACGAAGGAGACCCAGTACTTC | CASSSQGTKETQYF
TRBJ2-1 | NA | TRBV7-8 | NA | TGTGCCAGCAGCTTAATGTCTAGGACAGTCTACAATGAGCAGTTCTTC | CASSLMSRTVYNEQFF
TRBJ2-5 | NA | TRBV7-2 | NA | TGTGCCAGCAGCCTACTTCTCAGGGAAGAGACCCAGTACTTC | CASSLLLREETQYF
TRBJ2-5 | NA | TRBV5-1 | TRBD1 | TGCGCCAGCAGCTTGCGACAGGGAAGTGAAGAGACCCAGTACTTC | CASSLRQGSEETQYF
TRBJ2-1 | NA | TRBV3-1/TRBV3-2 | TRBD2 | TGTGCCAGCAGCCAAGCCCCGGGACTAGCGGGGGGTACCAATGAGCAGTTCTTC | CASSQAPGLAGGTNEQFF
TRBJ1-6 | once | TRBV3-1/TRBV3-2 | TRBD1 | TGTGCCAGCAGCCCATCCGGGACAGTTAATTCACCCCTCCACTTT | CASSPSGTVNSPLHF
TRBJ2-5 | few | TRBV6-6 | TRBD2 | TGTGCCAGCAGCTCAGGACTAGCGGGGGGGTTGGTAAGAGGAGAGACCCAGTACTTC | CASSSGLAGGLVRGETQYF
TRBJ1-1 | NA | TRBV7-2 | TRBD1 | TGTGCCAGCAGCGGGCAGACAGGGCGGAACACTGAAGCTTTCTTT | CASSGQTGRNTEAFF